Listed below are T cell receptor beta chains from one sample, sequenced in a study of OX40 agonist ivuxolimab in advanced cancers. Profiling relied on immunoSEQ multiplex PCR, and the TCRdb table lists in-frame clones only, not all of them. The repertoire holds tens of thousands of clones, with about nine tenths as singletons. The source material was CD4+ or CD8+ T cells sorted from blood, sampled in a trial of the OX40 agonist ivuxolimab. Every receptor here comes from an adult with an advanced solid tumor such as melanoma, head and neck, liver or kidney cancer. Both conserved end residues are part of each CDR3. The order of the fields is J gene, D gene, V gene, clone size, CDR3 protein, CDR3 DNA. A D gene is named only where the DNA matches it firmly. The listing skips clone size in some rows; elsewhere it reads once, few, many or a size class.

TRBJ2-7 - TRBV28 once CASSFGPPLYEQYF TGTGCCAGCAGTTTTGGCCCCCCACTCTACGAGCAGTACTTC
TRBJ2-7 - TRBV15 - CATSRERSSRPYEQYF TGTGCCACCAGCAGAGAAAGGAGCAGTAGGCCCTACGAGCAGTACTTC
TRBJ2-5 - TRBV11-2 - CASSLGPSETQYF TGTGCCAGCAGCTTGGGGCCGTCGGAGACCCAGTACTTC
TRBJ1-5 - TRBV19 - CASSPQGGGAGNQPQHF TGTGCCAGTAGTCCTCAAGGAGGGGGGGCGGGTAATCAGCCCCAGCATTTT
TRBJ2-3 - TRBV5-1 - CASSGISTDTQYF TGCGCCAGCAGCGGGATAAGCACAGATACGCAGTATTTT
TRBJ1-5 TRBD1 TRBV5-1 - CASSLGRDRGNQPQHF TGCGCCAGCAGCTTGGGACGGGACAGGGGCAATCAGCCCCAGCATTTT
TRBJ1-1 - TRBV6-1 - CASSERSGLEAFF TGTGCCAGCAGTGAAAGGTCGGGTCTTGAAGCTTTCTTT
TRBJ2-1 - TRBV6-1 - CASIRGMLDNEQFF TGTGCCAGCATACGAGGGATGCTAGACAATGAGCAGTTCTTC
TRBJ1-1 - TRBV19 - CASSRLQGRQGNTEAFF TGTGCCAGTAGTAGACTTCAGGGGCGGCAGGGTAACACTGAAGCTTTCTTT
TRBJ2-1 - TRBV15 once CATSRGGGSSYNEQFF TGTGCCACCAGCAGAGGTGGAGGAAGCTCCTACAATGAGCAGTTCTTC
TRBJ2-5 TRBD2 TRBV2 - CASLRPYGGKVTSGGWETQYF TGTGCCAGCCTCCGTCCATACGGGGGCAAGGTCACTAGCGGTGGCTGGGAGACCCAGTACTTC
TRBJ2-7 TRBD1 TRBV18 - CASSPTGSGFDEQYF TGTGCCAGCTCGCCGACAGGGTCGGGATTCGACGAGCAGTACTTC
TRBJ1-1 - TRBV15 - CATSSRSLVTAEAFF TGTGCCACCAGCTCCCGCAGTTTGGTTACAGCGGAAGCTTTCTTT
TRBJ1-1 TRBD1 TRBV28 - CAALGTGRTEAFF TGTGCCGCACTCGGGACAGGGCGGACTGAAGCTTTCTTT
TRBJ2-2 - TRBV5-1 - CASSLYGTTNTGELFF TGCGCCAGCAGTCTTTACGGGACAACTAACACCGGGGAGCTGTTTTTT
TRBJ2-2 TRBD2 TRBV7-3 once CASSSKRLAGGRSGGELFF TGTGCCAGCAGCTCCAAGCGACTAGCGGGAGGGAGATCCGGCGGGGAGCTGTTTTTT
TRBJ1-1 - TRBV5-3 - CARSGDGGKNTEAFF TGTGCCAGAAGCGGTGACGGGGGGAAGAACACTGAAGCTTTCTTT
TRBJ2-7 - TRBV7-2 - CASSLVGRDYEQYF TGTGCCAGCAGCTTAGTGGGGAGAGACTACGAGCAGTACTTC
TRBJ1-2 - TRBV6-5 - CASSYSSWANYGYTF TGTGCCAGCAGTTACTCCTCCTGGGCTAACTATGGCTACACCTTC
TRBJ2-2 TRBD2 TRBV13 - CASSVQREVPNTGELFF TGTGCCAGCAGCGTACAGCGGGAGGTCCCGAACACCGGGGAGCTGTTTTTT
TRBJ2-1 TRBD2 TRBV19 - CASSKTGTSGSSSYNEQFF TGTGCCAGTAGTAAAACTGGGACTAGCGGGTCGAGCTCCTACAATGAGCAGTTCTTC
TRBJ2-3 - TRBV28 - CASSPPFASTDTQYF TGTGCCAGCAGCCCCCCTTTTGCTAGCACAGATACGCAGTATTTT
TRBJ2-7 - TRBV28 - CASSPPGQLSYEQYF TGTGCCAGCAGCCCTCCCGGACAGCTCTCCTACGAGCAGTACTTC
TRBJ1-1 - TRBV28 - CASSLPSGGNTEAFF TGTGCCAGCAGTCTCCCCTCGGGAGGGAACACTGAAGCTTTCTTT
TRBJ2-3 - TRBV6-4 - CASSATDTDTQYF TGTGCCAGCAGTGCGACAGACACAGATACGCAGTATTTT
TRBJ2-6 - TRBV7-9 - CASSSLSGANVLTF TGTGCCAGCAGTTCCTTATCTGGGGCCAACGTCCTGACTTTC
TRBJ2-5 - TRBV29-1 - CSVPDRQETQYF TGCAGCGTTCCGGACCGACAAGAGACCCAGTACTTC
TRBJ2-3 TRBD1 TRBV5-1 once CASSSGQGLWLSTDTQYF TGCGCCAGCAGCTCGGGACAGGGGTTGTGGCTGAGCACAGATACGCAGTATTTT
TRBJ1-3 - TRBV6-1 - CASSELRNTIYF TGTGCCAGCAGTGAACTGCGTAACACCATATATTTT
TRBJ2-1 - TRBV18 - CASSQRLDNYNEQFF TGTGCCAGCTCACAAAGACTCGACAACTACAATGAGCAGTTCTTC
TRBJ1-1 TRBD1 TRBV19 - CASSSQGNLNTEAFF TGTGCCAGTAGTTCACAGGGGAACTTGAACACTGAAGCTTTCTTT
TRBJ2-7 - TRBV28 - CASSLWDSYEQYF TGTGCCAGCAGTTTATGGGACAGCTACGAGCAGTACTTC
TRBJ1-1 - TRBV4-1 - CASSQRTVNTEAFF TGCGCCAGCAGCCAGAGGACGGTGAACACTGAAGCTTTCTTT
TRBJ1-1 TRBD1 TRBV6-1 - CASIRTGTNTEAFF TGTGCCAGCATTCGGACAGGGACGAACACTGAAGCTTTCTTT
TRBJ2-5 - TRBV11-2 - CASSLRLSYQETQYF TGTGCCAGCAGCTTACGGCTCTCGTACCAAGAGACCCAGTACTTC
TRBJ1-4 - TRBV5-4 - CASSLASAAPGEKLFF TGTGCCAGCAGCTTGGCCTCAGCAGCCCCAGGGGAAAAACTGTTTTTT